This T cell receptor (beta chain) originates from a study of spatial heterogeneity in lung cancer (dated by TCRdb to the late 2010s). Looking at the study overall: Beta-chain transcripts were consistently detected in greater numbers than alpha-chain transcripts, which likely reflects a higher abundance of beta-chain transcripts. In the raw uncorrected reads, each unique combination of TCR and UMI appeared on average more than ten times. In non-small cell lung cancer, the study made a quantitative comparison of TCR alpha and beta repertoires among multiple tumor regions, matched nontumor lung and blood. The study linked features of the TCR repertoire to counts of nonsynonymous mutations, which were determined by whole-exome sequencing of tumor tissue. Both alpha and beta chains were TCR-sequenced in 200 to 250 tumor regions, around 65 matched nontumor lung samples and around 54 PBMC samples obtained at surgery. What the research found in general, with its limitations: Additional single-cell paired TCR alpha and beta sequencing was considered necessary to confirm, at a functional level, the hypothesis that regional TCRs recognize regional mutations. Ubiquitous expanded tumor TCRs were detected in blood more often at tumor resection than at routine follow-up.

Preparation of the library involved 5' RACE. Sequencing took place on a NextSeq 500. The TCR library protocol attached a unique molecular identifier to each TCR cDNA molecule to allow correction of PCR and sequencing errors. Turning to the authors' computational methods: Decombinator tools were used for TCR identification, UMI-based error correction and CDR3 extraction. TCRs above a frequency of 2 per 1,000, corresponding to the top 1% of the tumor frequency distribution, were defined as expanded. Renyi diversity was computed with the R vegan package after each repertoire had been subsampled 100 times to 5,000 TCRs. To build CDR3 similarity networks, amino acid triplet string-kernel similarity was used, and CDR3s were connected when their pairwise similarity was above 0.82. The raw public reads went through TCRdb reprocessing: fastp at Q25, MiXCR clone calling, in-frame beta chains kept. Entries that share a CDR3 protein sequence are merged under the most common genes and DNA. The V and J calls here are based on TCRdb, not the publication. Recorded for this sample are tens of thousands of distinct CDR3 sequences; 10% to 15% of them occurred a single time. The ten largest account for roughly 6.7% of the sample.

The sample's time point label, in plain terms: sample taken at primary tumor resection. Whole RNA extracted from tumor and nontumor lung tissue, or from cryopreserved PBMC samples, was used for TCR sequencing without cell sorting. The donors were more than 65 patients from the lung TRACERx cohort who had early-stage, untreated non-small cell lung cancer. Only patients for whom sufficient RNA was available from at least two tumor regions were selected for TCR sequencing. With respect to this clonotype: This clone's antigen is unknown. Base qualities are not at hand, and no much larger clone is one base apart.

Trimming leaves V shorter by 0 bases and J shorter by 2 bases, with the junction holding 7 bases beyond the gene matches. As encoded in the germline V gene, CDR1 is LGHNA while CDR2 is YSLEER. There are 17 amino acids in the CDR3, from cysteine to phenylalanine inclusive. Solely the CDR3 DNA is kept, with 51 bases framed from the first base. The sequences come from PBMCs, collected at surgery. The TCR originated in a male donor with early-stage non-small cell lung cancer. The rearrangement combines TRBV4-3 with TRBJ2-1; the central 7 bases match TRBD1. The CDR3 corresponds to CASSQEMGQRTYNEQFF. DNA sequence: TGCGCCAGCAGCCAAGAAATGGGACAGAGGACCTACAATGAGCAGTTCTTC.